This T cell receptor (beta chain) was captured in a study of T cell changes during pregnancy in multiple sclerosis. Produced via immunoSEQ multiplex PCR; TCRdb's table is partial and in-frame only. The sample carries around 21,000 clones, 80% to 90% recorded once. V was clipped by 5 bases and J by 13 bases; unmatched bases: 10. This CDR3 is 13 amino acids long. Per the germline V gene, CDR1 is SGHTA and CDR2 is FQGTGA. The genes are TRBV7-3 and TRBJ2-3; 9 bases fit TRBD1. The material sequenced was CD8+ T cells from peripheral blood mononuclear cells, taken in the first trimester of pregnancy. The source is a female donor with multiple sclerosis, enrolled in a pregnancy study. CDR3 coding DNA: TGTGCCAGCAGCCCACACCTGGGACAGGGCAAGTATTTT. Encoded protein: CASSPHLGQGKYF. The full variable domain, its missing parts supplied by reference TRBV7-3 and TRBJ2-3, is GAGVSQTPSNKVTEKGKYVELRCDPISGHTALYWYRQSLGQGPEFLIYFQGTGAADDSGLPNDRFFAVRPEGSVSTLKIQRTERGDSAVYLCASSPHLGQGKYFGPGTRLTVL.